This entry lists 27 T cell receptor beta chains sequenced from one sample in a study of beta chain features in type 1 diabetes. Findings and caveats of the study: Among all four CD4+ subsets, Type 1 diabetes patients had TCRB CDR3s that were moderately but significantly shorter.

These receptors lack a known antigen. Since all of the isolated RNA was reverse transcribed, expressed TCRB transcripts were what got sequenced. The repertoire was sequenced with immunoSEQ multiplex PCR; TCRdb's copy has only in-frame clones and lacks some. The data contain 130,000 to 150,000 clones, about 13% of them seen just once; the ten biggest clones take up under 1.5%. Sequencing was performed on central memory CD4+ T cells from blood. These receptors came from a man aged 18-30 years with type 1 diabetes.

The V call is TRBV29-1, the J call TRBJ2-1; TRBD2 matches 7 bases. CDR1 is SQVTM and CDR2 is ANQGSEA in the germline V gene. Trimming removed 4 bases from V and 0 bases from J; junction bases left unmatched: 3. The CDR3 sequence is 14 residues long. This CDR3 reads CSVGGGSSYNEQFF. Written as DNA, the CDR3 is TGCAGCGTTGGCGGGGGAAGCTCCTACAATGAGCAGTTCTTC.

The gene calls are TRBV25-1 and TRBJ2-5, with D unresolved. The germline V gene has CDR1 MGHDK and CDR2 SYGVNS. V shed 1 base and J shed 5 bases, with 2 bases lying between them. The CDR3 totals 11 residues. The CDR3 spells CASSEWETQYF. In DNA form, the CDR3 reads TGTGCCAGCAGTGAATGGGAGACCCAGTACTTC.

The chain joins TRBV30 to TRBJ1-5; D gene uncertain. Germline-derived CDR1 and CDR2 are GTSNPN and SVGIG (reference sequence). V lost 0 bases to trimming and J lost 7 bases, with 10 bases between them. The CDR3 extends over 13 amino acids. CDR3 in amino acids: CAWSVSQLQPQHF. CDR3 nucleotides: TGTGCCTGGAGTGTATCACAGCTCCAGCCCCAGCATTTT.

This chain connects TRBV5-1 to TRBJ1-1, with D unclear. The CDR3 loop spans 16 amino acids. CDR1 is SGHRS, CDR2 YFSETQ, per germline. The V gene lost 4 bases and the J gene lost 0 bases, with 16 bases spanning the gap. CDR3 sequence: CASSLTYPTVNTEAFF. CDR3 bases: TGCGCCAGCAGCCTCACTTACCCGACGGTGAACACTGAAGCTTTCTTT.

The rearrangement links TRBV7-2 to TRBJ1-6; tentative D call: TRBD1 (6 bases). Germline V gene sequence: CDR1 SGHTA, CDR2 FQGNSA. The CDR3 loop spans 15 amino acids. V was cut by 0 bases and J by 7 bases, with 10 bases left in between. The CDR3: CASSLAQGNNSPLHF. In DNA form, the CDR3 reads TGTGCCAGCAGCTTAGCACAGGGAAACAATTCACCCCTCCACTTT.

This chain uses TRBV10-3 with TRBJ2-7; tentatively, D is TRBD2 (5 bases). This CDR3 has 11 amino acids. Germline V lookup: CDR1 ENHRY, CDR2 SYGVKD. Trimming stripped 7 bases from V and 6 bases from J, with 10 bases between. CDR3: CAITGEGEQYF. CDR3 sequence (DNA): TGTGCCATCACAGGAGAGGGCGAGCAGTACTTC.

This clone was detected a few times. Germline is not matched at one junction end, which may reflect a read error. The rearrangement uses TRBV7-7 and TRBJ1-1; D may be TRBD1 (5 bases). Per the germline V gene, CDR1 is SSHAT and CDR2 is FNYEAQ (reference sequence). This CDR3 has 15 amino acids. The CDR3 reads CASSPPPKGDTEAFF. CDR3 bases: TGTGCTAGCAGCCCGCCGCCGAAAGGGGACACTGAAGCTTTCTTT.

This clone was counted only a few times. The CDR3 protein is CASSPSGTGHSYEQYF. The CDR3 bases are TGTGCCAGCAGCCCCTCCGGGACCGGACACTCCTACGAGCAGTACTTC. V is TRBV7-6 and J is TRBJ2-7; the D gene could be TRBD1 or TRBD2 (5 bases each). The germline V gene encodes CDR1 SGHVS and CDR2 FNYEAQ. V gave up 5 bases and J gave up 0 bases, with 17 bases separating them. CDR3 length equals 16 residues.

This sequence joins TRBV29-1 and TRBJ1-1; weak D call: TRBD1 (5 bases). Germline CDR1 and CDR2: SQVTM and ANQGSEA. V shed 4 bases and J shed 2 bases, with 14 bases lying between them. CDR3 length equals 14 residues. The CDR3 nucleotides are TGCAGCGTTGCCGCCGACAGCACCAACACTGAAGCTTTCTTT. Its protein product is CSVAADSTNTEAFF.

In its sample, this clone was seen many times. The gene calls are TRBV7-9 and TRBJ1-4; maybe TRBD1 (5 bases). CDR1 is SEHNR, CDR2 FQNEAQ, per germline (reference sequence). Between the trimmed V and J ends, which lost 3 bases and 3 bases, there was a span of 8 bases. This CDR3 contains 14 residues. This CDR3 reads CASSFDSANEKLFF. The CDR3 coding sequence is TGTGCCAGCAGCTTCGACAGTGCTAATGAAAAACTGTTTTTT.

This clone came up a few times. This chain uses TRBV7-9 with TRBJ1-2; tentative D call: TRBD1 (5 bases). The CDR3 is made up of 13 amino acids. CDR1 and CDR2 from the germline V gene are SEHNR and FQNEAQ (reference sequence). The germline V and J ends were trimmed by 6 bases and 6 bases, with 14 bases remaining between them. CDR3 coding DNA: TGTGCCAGCAGTCACAGGACTAGTGATGGCTACACCTTC. It specifies CASSHRTSDGYTF.

This clone was observed many times. J is TRBJ2-3 and V is TRBV14; D is possibly TRBD1 or TRBD2 (5 bases each). The germline CDR1 and CDR2 sequences are SGHDN and FVKESK. V was shortened by 3 bases and J by 6 bases, with 10 bases between the two germline ends. The CDR3 runs to 13 residues. CDR3 in DNA: TGTGCCAGCAGCCACCAAGGGGAGGATACGCAGTATTTT. Its translation: CASSHQGEDTQYF.

The J gene is TRBJ1-2, the V gene TRBV30; the D is unclear. The ends were cut back, 0 bases at V and 11 bases at J, with 13 bases in the middle. Per germline, CDR1 GTSNPN and CDR2 SVGIG (reference sequence). The CDR3 is 12 residues long. The CDR3 DNA reads TGTGCCTGGAGTGTTACCCAGCGTGGGTACACCTTC. The encoded protein is CAWSVTQRGYTF.

This clone was counted once. V gene TRBV30 combines with J gene TRBJ2-5; D ambiguous. CDR3 length: 12 amino acids. Deletions cut 8 bases from V and 5 bases from J, with 15 bases between. Germline V gene data show CDR1 as GTSNPN and CDR2 as SVGIG (reference sequence). CDR3 sequence (DNA): TGTGCCGGCCTCACAGTGGAGGAGACCCAGTACTTC. Its translation: CAGLTVEETQYF.

The chain combines TRBV5-4 with TRBJ1-1; D may be TRBD1 (6 bases). From germline, CDR1 is SGHNT and CDR2 YYREEE (reference sequence). There are 16 residues in the CDR3. The V end lost 3 bases, the J end lost 2 bases, and 17 bases lay between the germline ends. The CDR3 DNA is TGTGCCAGCAGCTCGCCCCTCAGGGGAAGTAACACTGAAGCTTTCTTT. It translates to CASSSPLRGSNTEAFF.

The V gene is TRBV9, the J gene TRBJ2-3; TRBD2 matches 10 bases. Germline lookup yields CDR1 SGDLS and CDR2 YYNGEE. Trimming at V came to 0 bases and at J to 6 bases, leaving 7 bases not matched to a gene. This CDR3 comprises 16 residues. CDR3: CASSVVLAGGKDTQYF. The DNA for the CDR3 is TGTGCCAGCAGCGTAGTTTTAGCGGGGGGCAAGGATACGCAGTATTTT.

This clone has more than one count but fewer than ten. The chain couples TRBV25-1 to TRBJ2-7; 7 nucleotides align to TRBD1. Germline V gene sequence: CDR1 MGHDK, CDR2 SYGVNS. V gave up 4 bases and J gave up 10 bases; unmatched junction bases: 19. The CDR3 is made up of 16 amino acids. Written as DNA, the CDR3 is TGTGCCAGCAGTGGCCTATCAGGGGGTGTGACTACGATCCAGTACTTC. This gives the protein CASSGLSGGVTTIQYF.

This clone was counted a few times. The chain joins TRBV7-6 to TRBJ2-1; the match to TRBD1 covers 8 bases. With V trimmed by 5 bases and J by 5 bases, 11 bases remained unmatched. The CDR3 extends over 16 amino acids. Germline CDR1 and CDR2: SGHVS and FNYEAQ. The CDR3 DNA reads as TGTGCCAGCAGCCGACGAGGGCAGGGGGCCGACAATGAGCAGTTCTTC. As protein: CASSRRGQGADNEQFF.

The chain links TRBV30 to TRBJ1-4; D gene uncertain. Per germline, CDR1 GTSNPN and CDR2 SVGIG (reference sequence). V lost 0 bases, J lost 0 bases, and 8 bases lay in between. The CDR3 contains 15 residues. The chain's CDR3 is CAWSVPQATNEKLFF. CDR3 coding DNA: TGTGCCTGGAGTGTACCCCAGGCAACTAATGAAAAACTGTTTTTT.

Written as DNA, the CDR3 is TGTGCCTGGACGGAAATAGGAGGCTCTGGAAACACCATATATTTT. It codes for CAWTEIGGSGNTIYF. V gene TRBV30 combines with J gene TRBJ1-3, with D unclear. In germline, CDR1 is GTSNPN, CDR2 SVGIG (reference sequence). The V gene lost 4 bases and the J gene lost 0 bases, with 13 bases spanning the gap. The CDR3 extends over 15 amino acids.

This clone was found a few times. The same CDR3 also results from other DNA sequences found in this sample. The rearrangement uses TRBV18 and TRBJ1-1; D is unclear. The germline V gene has CDR1 KGHSH and CDR2 LQKENI. V gave up 3 bases and J gave up 2 bases, with 7 bases separating them. The CDR3 loop spans 13 amino acids. The CDR3 here is CASSPAGNTEAFF. The CDR3 DNA reads TGTGCCAGCTCACCGGCGGGCAACACTGAAGCTTTCTTT.

The V and J genes are TRBV14 and TRBJ2-1; no reliable D call. Trimming removed 1 base from V and 9 bases from J, with 7 bases in between. CDR3 length equals 12 residues. The V gene's germline CDR1 is SGHDN and CDR2 FVKESK. This CDR3 reads CASSQAPSEQFF. CDR3 DNA sequence: TGTGCCAGCAGCCAAGCTCCTAGTGAGCAGTTCTTC. The whole variable domain, remainder taken from reference TRBV14 and TRBJ2-1, is EAGVTQFPSHSVIEKGQTVTLRCDPISGHDNLYWYRRVMGKEIKFLLHFVKESKQDESGMPNNRFLAERTGGTYSTLKVQPAELEDSGVYFCASSQAPSEQFFGPGTRLTVL.

This clone was counted at least ten times. The chain links TRBV5-6 to TRBJ1-3; tentatively, D is TRBD1 (5 bases). This CDR3 comprises 16 residues. Germline V lookup: CDR1 SGHDT, CDR2 YYEEEE. Trimming pared 3 bases from V and 0 bases from J, leaving 13 bases between. Here the CDR3 DNA reads TGTGCCAGCAGCTCCGGGACGGCAAGCTCTGGAAACACCATATATTTT. It encodes CASSSGTASSGNTIYF.

The V and J genes are TRBV30 and TRBJ1-5; D uncertain. Trimming left V 0 bases short and J 4 bases short, with 13 bases between. This CDR3 contains 15 residues. Germline CDR1 is GTSNPN and CDR2 is SVGIG (reference sequence). For the CDR3, the DNA is TGTGCCTGGAGTGTACTTGGAACAGTTAATCAGCCCCAGCATTTT. Translation: CAWSVLGTVNQPQHF.

V gene TRBV4-1 combines with J gene TRBJ2-4, with 13 bases matching TRBD2. The ends lost 5 bases at V and 0 bases at J; junction bases unmatched: 7. This CDR3 region has 18 residues. CDR1 is MGHRA and CDR2 is YSYEKL in the germline V gene. The CDR3: CASSGGLAGPIAKNIQYF. The DNA for the CDR3 is TGCGCCAGCAGCGGGGGACTAGCGGGGCCAATAGCCAAAAACATTCAGTACTTC.

The gene calls are TRBV7-2 and TRBJ2-7, with 8 bases aligning to TRBD2. This CDR3 comprises 16 residues. V trimming: 0 bases; J trimming: 6 bases; junction bases outside the gene matches: 10. The germline V gene encodes CDR1 SGHTA and CDR2 FQGNSA. In DNA form, the CDR3 reads TGTGCCAGCAGCTTAGCCCTAGCGGGCCCCCGGGTCGAGCAGTACTTC. Its translation: CASSLALAGPRVEQYF.

The chain employs TRBV6-1 and TRBJ2-3; the match to TRBD1 covers 7 bases. This CDR3 region has 14 residues. With V trimmed by 4 bases and J by 2 bases, 3 bases remained unmatched. CDR1 is MNHNS, CDR2 SASEGT, per germline. In DNA form, the CDR3 reads TGTGCCAGCAGTGCGGACAGGAACACAGATACGCAGTATTTT. Translation: CASSADRNTDTQYF.